This TCR beta chain comes out of a study of shared clonotypes between healthy human individuals. The CDR3 extends over 15 amino acids. V gave up 5 bases and J gave up 4 bases; unmatched junction bases: 9. The germline V gene encodes CDR1 SGHDN and CDR2 FVKESK. As regards this clone: The antigen remains unidentified.

Study results and caveats: Sampling included only blood; tissue repertoires likely differ. The four-donor shared clonotypes exceeded non-shared clonotypes in generation probability, with non-shared ones scoring lower.

The data were produced by immunoSEQ multiplex PCR, yet TCRdb's version contains in-frame clones alone and is incomplete. This sample has some 2,000,000 clones, with around 95% found just once. This chain joins TRBV14 and TRBJ2-3; 7 bases agree with TRBD2. Sequences were obtained from naive CD4+ T cells sorted from blood. The subset: CD45RA+ positively selected. This clonotype originated in a young man in good health. For the CDR3, the DNA is TGTGCCAGCAGCAGGCAGGGAGGGCCATCAGATACGCAGTATTTT. It translates to CASSRQGGPSDTQYF.